Below, 30 T cell receptor beta chains from the same sample are listed, as sequenced in a study of spatial heterogeneity in lung cancer (dated by TCRdb to between 2018 and 2020). Libraries came from 5' RACE. These reads were obtained on a NextSeq 500. The raw public data were reprocessed by TCRdb itself: fastp quality trimming at Q25, MiXCR clonotype calling, in-frame beta chains only. Each entry merges the rows of one CDR3 protein and shows their most common DNA and genes. The sample profile shows approximately 6,100 distinct CDR3 sequences; 12% of them were found once. Approximately 16% of the sample lies in the top ten. The sample's time point label, decoded: sample taken at primary tumor resection. The source material was lung tissue, sampled at surgery. The receptors derive from a human donor with early-stage non-small cell lung cancer.

This clonotype is classed as medium-sized (0.01 to 0.1%). A library made for alpha chains picked up this beta chain off target, so its size means little. This sequence joins TRBV4-2 and TRBJ2-1, with 8 bases lining up with TRBD1. From germline, CDR1 is LGHNA and CDR2 YNFKEQ. V was clipped by 3 bases and J by 4 bases; unmatched bases: 11. The CDR3 is made up of 17 amino acids. CDR3 region: CASSQYYRDRYYNEQFF. CDR3 in DNA: TGTGCCAGCAGCCAGTACTACCGGGACAGGTATTACAATGAGCAGTTCTTC.

This clonotype was seen repeatedly, ten times or more. The library was built for alpha chains, so this beta chain is an off-target read and its size means little. The rearrangement joins TRBV7-8 to TRBJ2-7; D possibly corresponds to TRBD1 (7 bases). This CDR3 contains 13 residues. Trimming removed 5 bases from V and 3 bases from J, with 11 bases in between. Germline V gene data show CDR1 as SGHVS and CDR2 as FQNEAQ. As DNA, the CDR3 is TGTGCCAGCAGCCGCGGGACAGTCTACGAGCAGTACTTC. As protein: CASSRGTVYEQYF.

This clonotype was counted many times. This beta chain came through as a stray read in a library set up for alpha chains, and its size says little. V gene TRBV7-9 combines with J gene TRBJ2-1; tentatively, D is TRBD1 (5 bases). CDR3 size: 14 residues. CDR1 SEHNR and CDR2 FQNEAQ come from the germline V gene (reference sequence). V lost 10 bases to trimming and J lost 0 bases, with 13 bases between them. The CDR3 coding sequence is TGTGCCACCCCAACAGGTAGCTCCTACAATGAGCAGTTCTTC. Its translation is CATPTGSSYNEQFF.

This clonotype is categorized as large. Being off target in a library aimed at alpha chains, this beta chain has a size of little meaning. This chain joins TRBV9 and TRBJ2-7; 7 bases align to TRBD2. J gave up 6 bases and V 7 bases, and 16 bases lay outside the gene matches. There are 15 residues in the CDR3. CDR1 is SGDLS and CDR2 is YYNGEE in the germline V gene. This CDR3 is CASSPSRGLPSEQYF. The CDR3 bases are TGTGCCAGCTCCCCGTCCCGGGGACTACCTTCCGAGCAGTACTTC. The full variable domain, rest sourced from reference TRBV9 and TRBJ2-7, is DSGVTQTPKHLITATGQRVTLRCSPRSGDLSVYWYQQSLDQGLQFLIQYYNGEERAKGNILERFSAQQFPDLHSELNLSSLELGDSALYFCASSPSRGLPSEQYFGPGTRLTVT.

This clonotype was seen ten or more times. The library was designed around alpha chains, so this beta chain is a stray read whose abundance carries little weight. The chain carries TRBV7-9 and TRBJ2-5, with 8 bases lining up with TRBD1. The germline gives CDR1 SEHNR, CDR2 FQNEAQ (reference sequence). CDR3 length: 15 amino acids. Trimming at V came to 0 bases and at J to 5 bases, leaving 5 bases not matched to a gene. This CDR3 reads CASSLAWTGIETQYF. CDR3 nucleotide sequence: TGTGCCAGCAGCTTAGCGTGGACAGGGATCGAGACCCAGTACTTC.

For this clonotype: Found in a library prepared for alpha chains, this beta chain is an off-target read, and its abundance has little meaning. The V gene is TRBV30, the J gene TRBJ2-3; unclear D gene. Trimming took off 3 bases at V and 1 base at J, with 8 bases between the two ends. CDR1 GTSNPN and CDR2 SVGIG come from the germline V gene (reference sequence). This CDR3 has 13 residues. CDR3 sequence: CAWREAGTDTQYF. The DNA for the CDR3 is TGTGCCTGGAGAGAAGCTGGCACAGATACGCAGTATTTT.

At least ten counts were recorded for this clonotype. Within a library made for alpha chains, this beta chain is off target, and its count is uninformative. This chain joins TRBV29-1 and TRBJ1-3, with 7 bases lining up with TRBD1. V was pared by 6 bases and J by 2 bases, with 7 bases of the junction left unmatched. Germline-derived CDR1 and CDR2 are SQVTM and ANQGSEA. CDR3 size: 14 residues. DNA for the CDR3: TGCAGCGTGGCCGAGGGGGCCGCTGGAAACACCATATATTTT. It encodes CSVAEGAAGNTIYF.

This clonotype is medium-sized within its sample. This beta chain is a stray read from a library made for alpha chains; its abundance is not meaningful. This chain connects TRBV20-1 to TRBJ2-7, with D unresolved. Per germline, CDR1 DFQATT and CDR2 SNEGSKA (reference sequence). Trimming left V 0 bases short and J 3 bases short, with 3 bases between. The CDR3 contains 11 residues. In nucleotides, the CDR3 is TGCAGTGCTAGAGAAGACTACGAGCAGTACTTC. Translation: CSAREDYEQYF.

In its sample, this clonotype ranks as medium-sized. This beta chain is a stray read from a library made for alpha chains; its abundance is not meaningful. The chain links TRBV11-3 to TRBJ2-2, with D unresolved. V was pared by 0 bases and J by 1 base, with 9 bases between. The germline V gene has CDR1 SGHNT and CDR2 YENEEA. This CDR3 is built from 16 residues. The CDR3 DNA reads as TGTGCCAGCAGCTTAGATGTCCCGGAGAACACCGGGGAGCTGTTTTTT. It codes for CASSLDVPENTGELFF.

This clonotype counts as medium-sized. This beta chain is off target for a library built for alpha chains, so its abundance means little. The chain is built from TRBV29-1 and TRBJ2-1; 7 bases line up with TRBD2. CDR3 length: 15 amino acids. Unmatched junction bases numbered 6, after V lost 0 bases and J lost 4 bases. The V gene's germline CDR1 is SQVTM and CDR2 ANQGSEA. In DNA, the CDR3 is TGCAGCGTTGAAGATCAGGGTAGCGGGTACAATGAGCAGTTCTTC. Its translation: CSVEDQGSGYNEQFF.

This clonotype was seen ten or more times. Being off target in a library aimed at alpha chains, this beta chain has a size of little meaning. The V gene is TRBV7-9, the J gene TRBJ1-4, with D tentatively TRBD1 (6 bases). The length of the CDR3 is 15 residues. Trimming left V 0 bases short and J 7 bases short, with 12 bases between. Germline V CDR1 and CDR2: SEHNR, FQNEAQ (reference sequence). The CDR3 DNA reads as TGTGCCAGCAGCTTAGCCCAGGGGAGGGGTGAAAAACTGTTTTTT. It specifies CASSLAQGRGEKLFF.

By its share, this clonotype is medium-sized. Because the library targeted alpha chains, this beta chain is an off-target read whose size means little. The rearrangement uses TRBV6-6 and TRBJ2-5, with 9 nucleotides matching TRBD1. This CDR3 is 13 amino acids long. The J segment lost 5 bases and the V segment lost 6 bases, leaving 4 bases of the junction unmatched. The germline gives CDR1 MNHNY, CDR2 SVGAGI (reference sequence). CDR3 residues: CASSRQGVETQYF. The DNA for the CDR3 is TGTGCCAGCAGCCGACAGGGGGTGGAGACCCAGTACTTC.

In this sample, this clonotype turned up many times. A library prepared for alpha chains yielded this beta chain as an off-target read; its size is of little meaning. This chain connects TRBV3-1 to TRBJ2-2, with 7 bases that match TRBD1. V lost 4 bases to trimming and J lost 4 bases; unmatched junction nucleotides: 6. This CDR3 region has 15 residues. The V gene's germline CDR1 is LGHDT and CDR2 YNNKEL (reference sequence). CDR3 in DNA: TGTGCCAGCAGCCCGGTTACAGGGGCCACCGGGGAGCTGTTTTTT. It specifies CASSPVTGATGELFF.

This clonotype showed up many times. In a library made to pick up alpha chains, this beta chain is a stray read with a size that means little. The chain links TRBV29-1 to TRBJ2-2; D possibly corresponds to TRBD2 (5 bases). Germline CDR1 SQVTM, CDR2 ANQGSEA. V was trimmed by 6 bases and J by 6 bases, leaving 8 bases between them. The CDR3 contains 11 residues. CDR3 sequence (DNA): TGCAGCGTACTAGTCCCCGGGGAGCTGTTTTTT. This codes for CSVLVPGELFF.

Within the sample, this clonotype is medium-sized. The size of this beta chain means little, since it is a stray read in a library made for alpha chains. V gene TRBV11-2 combines with J gene TRBJ2-1; 13 bases align to TRBD2. The germline CDR1 and CDR2 sequences are SGHAT and FQNNGV. The ends lost 3 bases at V and 9 bases at J; junction bases unmatched: 8. This CDR3 is built from 16 residues. The CDR3 nucleotides read TGTGCCAGCAGCTTTTGGACTAGCGGGAGTTCGGCTGAGCAGTTCTTC. Its protein product is CASSFWTSGSSAEQFF.

A note on this clonotype: This beta chain was picked up by a library intended for alpha chains and is off target, so its count carries little meaning. The V gene is TRBV20-1, the J gene TRBJ2-7; 9 bases agree with TRBD2. CDR1 and CDR2 from the germline V gene are DFQATT and SNEGSKA (reference sequence). The V segment lost 3 bases and the J segment 2 bases; nucleotides outside the gene matches: 8. The CDR3 sequence is 15 residues long. The chain's CDR3 is CSASQTSGPPYEQYF. As DNA, the CDR3 is TGCAGTGCTAGCCAAACTAGCGGGCCTCCCTACGAGCAGTACTTC.

By frequency in the sample, this clonotype is medium-sized. This beta chain appears as a stray read in a library generated for alpha chains; its size is not informative. The V and J genes are TRBV14 and TRBJ2-7; D is unresolved. Germline V gives CDR1 SGHDN, CDR2 FVKESK. Trimming shortened V by 2 bases and J by 7 bases, and 12 bases separated the two germline ends. CDR3 length: 13 residues. CDR3 DNA: TGTGCCAGCAGCCAATCTCAGATTCTGGAGCAGTACTTC. This gives the protein CASSQSQILEQYF.

This clonotype was seen many times. Because this beta chain is a stray read in a library intended to capture alpha chains, its abundance should not be given much weight. V is TRBV12-3 or TRBV12-4 and J is TRBJ1-5, with unresolved D. V dropped 6 bases and J dropped 5 bases, with 11 bases sitting between them. CDR3 length: 13 residues. The CDR3 DNA reads TGTGCCAGCAGCCCAAGCCAGGATCAGCCCCAGCATTTT. Translation: CASSPSQDQPQHF.

This clonotype is medium-sized by share. Within a library made for alpha chains, this beta chain is off target, and its count is uninformative. The V gene is TRBV10-3, the J gene TRBJ2-5, with 10 bases identical to TRBD2. V trimming: 7 bases; J trimming: 5 bases; junction bases outside the gene matches: 7. This CDR3 contains 14 residues. Germline V CDR1 and CDR2: ENHRY, SYGVKD. In nucleotides, the CDR3 is TGTGCCATCAAGGCCGGGACTAGCGAGGAGACCCAGTACTTC. Protein: CAIKAGTSEETQYF.

This clonotype has a count of ten or more. Because this beta chain is a stray read in a library intended to capture alpha chains, its abundance should not be given much weight. This chain uses TRBV29-1 with TRBJ1-4, with D unclear. The germline V and J ends were trimmed by 1 base and 7 bases, with 4 bases remaining between them. The CDR3 has 11 residues. In germline, CDR1 is SQVTM, CDR2 ANQGSEA. The CDR3 loop reads CSVEVGEKLFF. For the CDR3, the DNA is TGCAGCGTTGAAGTTGGTGAAAAACTGTTTTTT. Complete variable domain (other parts from reference TRBV29-1 and TRBJ1-4): SAVISQKPSRDICQRGTSLTIQCQVDSQVTMMFWYRQQPGQSLTLIATANQGSEATYESGFVIDKFPISRPNLTFSTLTVSNMSPEDSSIYLCSVEVGEKLFFGSGTQLSVL.

This clonotype was picked up many times. The library was prepared for alpha chains; this beta chain is a stray read, so its frequency means little. V and J are TRBV7-9 and TRBJ2-2; no firm D call. CDR1 SEHNR and CDR2 FQNEAQ come from the germline V gene (reference sequence). Trimming stripped 4 bases from V and 2 bases from J, with 8 bases between. This CDR3 has 14 residues. This CDR3 reads CASSSNPNTGELFF. The CDR3 coding sequence is TGTGCCAGCAGCTCAAACCCCAACACCGGGGAGCTGTTTTTT.

This clonotype was recorded many times. With the library built for alpha chains, this beta chain is off target and its frequency is not meaningful. The J gene is TRBJ2-1, the V gene TRBV6-2 or TRBV6-3; 8 positions match TRBD2. CDR1 is MNHEY and CDR2 is SVGEGT in the germline V gene. The junction had 4 bases not matched to a gene; V was cut back by 1 base and J by 8 bases. The CDR3 extends over 14 amino acids. In DNA, the CDR3 is TGTGCCAGCAGTTACTTTCGGGAGGGCGATGAGCAGTTCTTC. This encodes CASSYFREGDEQFF.

Relative to its sample, this clonotype is medium-sized. In a library made to pick up alpha chains, this beta chain is a stray read with a size that means little. This chain connects TRBV12-3 or TRBV12-4 to TRBJ1-2, with D tentatively TRBD1 (6 bases). The CDR3 has 15 amino acids. V gave up 3 bases and J gave up 2 bases, with 13 bases separating them. The CDR3 is CASSFLYGGNYGYTF. CDR3 DNA: TGTGCCAGCAGTTTCCTCTATGGGGGCAACTATGGCTACACCTTC.

This clonotype was counted ten times or more. Little can be read into the size of this beta chain, an off-target read in a library designed for alpha chains. The J gene is TRBJ2-5, the V gene TRBV5-8, with TRBD1 matching 9 bases. Germline V lookup: CDR1 SGHTS, CDR2 YDEGEE. This CDR3 region has 15 residues. Germline trimming cut 4 bases from V and 4 bases from J; bases unmatched to any gene: 8. CDR3 in DNA: TGTGCCAGCAGCGGGACAGGGATGACGAGAGAGACCCAGTACTTC. Protein product: CASSGTGMTRETQYF. The full variable domain, in which reference TRBV5-8 and TRBJ2-5 provide the parts outside the CDR3, is EAGVTQSPTHLIKTRGQQATLRCSPISGHTSVYWYQQALGLGLQFLLWYDEGEERNRGNFPPRFSGRQFPNYSSELNVNALELEDSALYLCASSGTGMTRETQYFGPGTRLLVL.

This clonotype occurred many times. This beta chain turned up in a library designed for alpha chains; as an off-target read, its abundance says little. The V call is TRBV12-3 or TRBV12-4, the J call TRBJ2-7; TRBD1 matches at 9 bases. J lost 3 bases, V lost 3 bases, and 6 bases had no gene match. The CDR3 has 15 residues. This CDR3 is CASSFTGGRGYEQYF. CDR3 DNA sequence: TGTGCCAGCAGTTTTACAGGGGGCCGGGGCTACGAGCAGTACTTC.

This clonotype was recorded many times. This beta chain is a stray sequence in a library constructed for alpha chains; its clone size is not meaningful. V and J are TRBV24-1 and TRBJ2-1, with 8 bases fitting TRBD2. The CDR3 consists of 17 residues. The germline V gene has CDR1 KGHDR and CDR2 SFDVKD. Germline trimming cut 2 bases from V and 2 bases from J; bases unmatched to any gene: 7. CDR3 residues: CATSDSFGRAAYNEQFF. The CDR3 nucleotides read TGTGCCACCAGTGATTCCTTCGGGAGGGCCGCCTACAATGAGCAGTTCTTC.

The table lists this clonotype with many counts. For a library built for alpha chains, this beta chain is a stray read; little rests on its size. This sequence joins TRBV10-3 and TRBJ1-2; D unclear. The length of the CDR3 is 15 residues. Germline V gene data show CDR1 as ENHRY and CDR2 as SYGVKD. V shed 3 bases and J shed 4 bases, with 15 bases lying between them. The CDR3 DNA reads TGTGCCATCAGTGATTCGGTTAGGGTCAGCTATGGCTACACCTTC. Translation: CAISDSVRVSYGYTF.

By sample share, this clonotype is large (0.1 to 1%). This beta chain slipped into a library made for alpha chains as a stray read, so its size is not meaningful. This sequence joins TRBV2 and TRBJ1-5, with D possibly matching TRBD1 (5 bases). This CDR3 has 14 residues. Germline V gene lookup returns CDR1 SNHLY and CDR2 FYNNEI. The V end lost 6 bases, the J end lost 6 bases, and 15 bases lay between the germline ends. The CDR3 DNA follows: TGTGCCAGCAGGGGGGGATCCGGTGGTCAGCCCCAGCATTTT. Encoded protein: CASRGGSGGQPQHF.

This clonotype appeared many times. This beta chain is off target for a library built for alpha chains, so its abundance means little. The rearrangement links TRBV28 to TRBJ1-2; 11 nucleotides agree with TRBD1. Germline V gene sequence: CDR1 MDHEN, CDR2 SYDVKM. V shed 5 bases and J 7 bases; nucleotides not matched to a gene: 6. The CDR3 is 14 residues long. CDR3 in DNA: TGTGCCAGCAGTCGGACAGGGGGCAGGAGTGGCTACACCTTC. Its protein is CASSRTGGRSGYTF.

This clonotype was counted many times. Being off target in a library aimed at alpha chains, this beta chain has a size of little meaning. The V call is TRBV5-1, the J call TRBJ2-2, with 11 bases identical to TRBD1. V lost 4 bases to trimming and J lost 6 bases; unmatched junction nucleotides: 5. In germline, CDR1 is SGHRS, CDR2 YFSETQ. The CDR3 sequence is 15 residues long. The CDR3: CASSPDRGRAGELFF. The CDR3 bases are TGCGCCAGCAGCCCGGACAGGGGGCGTGCCGGGGAGCTGTTTTTT.